Listed below are T cell receptor beta chains from one sample, sequenced in a study of cytomegalovirus exposure and HLA in healthy donors. The assay was immunoSEQ multiplex PCR, and TCRdb's table has in-frame clones only and misses some. The sample consists of under 250,000 clones, approximately 78% of them appearing once. Specimen: PBMCs. These TCRs come from a male donor in good health and CMV-seronegative. Both conserved end residues are part of each CDR3. D genes are given only for firm matches. Only part of the rows carry a size: once, few, many, or a class if the clone is expanded.

abundance: .; j_gene: TRBJ1-1; d_gene: .; v_gene: TRBV28; CDR3nt: TGTGCCAGCAGTTTCGAGGATCTGAACACTGAAGCTTTCTTT; CDR3aa: CASSFEDLNTEAFF
abundance: .; j_gene: TRBJ2-2; d_gene: .; v_gene: TRBV16; CDR3nt: TGTGCCAGCAGCCATGGACAAAACACCGGGGAGCTGTTTTTT; CDR3aa: CASSHGQNTGELFF
abundance: .; j_gene: TRBJ2-1; d_gene: .; v_gene: TRBV7-8; CDR3nt: TGTGCCAGCAGCCCAGCAGGGGAGAGTGAGCAGTTCTTC; CDR3aa: CASSPAGESEQFF
abundance: .; j_gene: TRBJ2-7; d_gene: .; v_gene: TRBV27; CDR3nt: TGTGCCAGCAGTTCCGGGACAAATTCCTACGAGCAGTACTTC; CDR3aa: CASSSGTNSYEQYF
abundance: once; j_gene: TRBJ1-2; d_gene: TRBD1; v_gene: TRBV27; CDR3nt: TGTGCCAGCAGTTTATCGGGACAGGGAACCGGGGGCTACACCTTC; CDR3aa: CASSLSGQGTGGYTF
abundance: .; j_gene: TRBJ2-1; d_gene: .; v_gene: TRBV2; CDR3nt: TGTGCCACCCAGGGTCTTGGAGCCACCGAGCAGTTCTTC; CDR3aa: CATQGLGATEQFF
abundance: .; j_gene: TRBJ2-1; d_gene: .; v_gene: TRBV7-3; CDR3nt: TGTGCCAGCAGCCCGGGGACCTACAATGAGCAGTTCTTC; CDR3aa: CASSPGTYNEQFF
abundance: .; j_gene: TRBJ1-4; d_gene: TRBD1; v_gene: TRBV5-4; CDR3nt: TGTGCCAGCAGCCGTGACAGGGAGGCAATTGAGGAAAAACTGTTTTTT; CDR3aa: CASSRDREAIEEKLFF
abundance: .; j_gene: TRBJ2-7; d_gene: TRBD2; v_gene: TRBV14; CDR3nt: TGTGCCAGCAGCCCAAGGGCCCTAGCGGGAGCCTACGAGCAGTACTTC; CDR3aa: CASSPRALAGAYEQYF
abundance: .; j_gene: TRBJ2-7; d_gene: .; v_gene: TRBV7-9; CDR3nt: TGTGCCAGCAGCTTAGCCTATGACTACGAGCAGTACTTC; CDR3aa: CASSLAYDYEQYF
abundance: .; j_gene: TRBJ1-2; d_gene: .; v_gene: TRBV28; CDR3nt: TGTGCCAGCAGTCCCAGAACCTATGGCTACACCTTC; CDR3aa: CASSPRTYGYTF
abundance: .; j_gene: TRBJ1-1; d_gene: .; v_gene: TRBV11-1; CDR3nt: TGTGCCAGCAGTTTCAACCCACAGGGACCGCCAAGCGCTTTCTTT; CDR3aa: CASSFNPQGPPSAFF
abundance: .; j_gene: TRBJ2-3; d_gene: TRBD2; v_gene: TRBV5-4; CDR3nt: TGTGCCAGCAGCTTGGAGGGAGGGCCCCCAGATACGCAGTATTTT; CDR3aa: CASSLEGGPPDTQYF
abundance: .; j_gene: TRBJ2-5; d_gene: .; v_gene: TRBV21-1; CDR3nt: TGTGCCAGCAGCAAAGAGGATAGCCGGGGGGGGGAGACCCAGTACTTC; CDR3aa: CASSKEDSRGGETQYF
abundance: .; j_gene: TRBJ2-7; d_gene: TRBD1; v_gene: TRBV7-9; CDR3nt: TGTGCCAGCAGCTCGCGACAGGGTGGCATCGAGCAGTACTTC; CDR3aa: CASSSRQGGIEQYF
abundance: .; j_gene: TRBJ2-7; d_gene: TRBD1; v_gene: TRBV9; CDR3nt: TGTGCCAGCAGCACAGGGACAGCCCCCTACGAGCAGTACTTC; CDR3aa: CASSTGTAPYEQYF
abundance: .; j_gene: TRBJ2-7; d_gene: TRBD1; v_gene: TRBV27; CDR3nt: TGTGCCAGCAGTTTATTGGACAGGAGGCGCCACGAGCAGTACTTC; CDR3aa: CASSLLDRRRHEQYF
abundance: .; j_gene: TRBJ2-1; d_gene: .; v_gene: TRBV27; CDR3nt: TGTGCCAGCAGTTCCCCTATCCCCAATGAGCAGTTCTTC; CDR3aa: CASSSPIPNEQFF
abundance: once; j_gene: TRBJ2-7; d_gene: TRBD1; v_gene: TRBV27; CDR3nt: TGTGCCAGCAGTTTCGGACAGGGATCCTACGAGCAGTACTTC; CDR3aa: CASSFGQGSYEQYF
abundance: .; j_gene: TRBJ1-4; d_gene: .; v_gene: TRBV5-1; CDR3nt: TGCGCCAGCAGCCTCGACAGGACGGCAACTAATGAAAAACTGTTTTTT; CDR3aa: CASSLDRTATNEKLFF
abundance: .; j_gene: TRBJ2-1; d_gene: TRBD2; v_gene: TRBV5-5; CDR3nt: TGTGCCAGCAGCTGGAGGACTAGCGGGAGTCTCAATGAGCAGTTCTTC; CDR3aa: CASSWRTSGSLNEQFF
abundance: .; j_gene: TRBJ1-1; d_gene: TRBD1; v_gene: TRBV2; CDR3nt: TGTGCCGGCAAGGACAGGGGGTTGAACACTGAAGCTTTCTTT; CDR3aa: CAGKDRGLNTEAFF
abundance: .; j_gene: TRBJ2-1; d_gene: TRBD2; v_gene: TRBV13; CDR3nt: TGTACCAGCAGCGCTAAGAGGGAGGGGTACAATGAGCAGTTCTTC; CDR3aa: CTSSAKREGYNEQFF
abundance: .; j_gene: TRBJ2-5; d_gene: TRBD2; v_gene: TRBV11-1; CDR3nt: TGTGCCAGCAGCGTGGGACTAGCGGGAGGATGGACCCAGTACTTC; CDR3aa: CASSVGLAGGWTQYF
abundance: .; j_gene: TRBJ2-1; d_gene: TRBD1; v_gene: TRBV7-3; CDR3nt: TGTGCCCAGCTTAGGGGACAGGGTTCTCATGAGCAGTTCTTC; CDR3aa: CAQLRGQGSHEQFF
abundance: few; j_gene: TRBJ1-4; d_gene: .; v_gene: TRBV29-1; CDR3nt: TGCAGCGTTGAGGTGGGGCGTAACGAAAAACTGTTTTTT; CDR3aa: CSVEVGRNEKLFF
abundance: .; j_gene: TRBJ2-1; d_gene: TRBD2; v_gene: TRBV4-2; CDR3nt: TGTGCCAGCAGCCAACCGGGAGGATTGGGGGGAGAGCAGTTCTTC; CDR3aa: CASSQPGGLGGEQFF
abundance: .; j_gene: TRBJ1-6; d_gene: .; v_gene: TRBV5-8; CDR3nt: TGTGCCAGCAGCTGTGTTTCGGGCAGGGAGGATTCACCCCTCCACTTT; CDR3aa: CASSCVSGREDSPLHF
abundance: .; j_gene: TRBJ2-1; d_gene: .; v_gene: TRBV6-5; CDR3nt: TGTGCCAGCAGTTACTCTAGCGGTGGGTACAATGAGCAGTTCTTC; CDR3aa: CASSYSSGGYNEQFF
abundance: .; j_gene: TRBJ1-2; d_gene: .; v_gene: TRBV7-3; CDR3nt: TGTGCCAGCAGCCCTTCCGCTAACTATGGCTACACCTTC; CDR3aa: CASSPSANYGYTF
abundance: .; j_gene: TRBJ2-2; d_gene: TRBD2; v_gene: TRBV19; CDR3nt: TGTGCCAGTCGCCTAGCGGGAGGGCCTTTCGGGGAGCTGTTTTTT; CDR3aa: CASRLAGGPFGELFF
abundance: .; j_gene: TRBJ2-2; d_gene: .; v_gene: TRBV9; CDR3nt: TGTGCCAGCAGCAATAGACAGTTCAACACCGGGGAGCTGTTTTTT; CDR3aa: CASSNRQFNTGELFF
abundance: .; j_gene: TRBJ2-7; d_gene: TRBD1; v_gene: TRBV28; CDR3nt: TGTGCCAGCAATCTTGACCGGGACAGATCCTACGAGCAGTACTTC; CDR3aa: CASNLDRDRSYEQYF
abundance: once; j_gene: TRBJ2-3; d_gene: TRBD2; v_gene: TRBV19; CDR3nt: TGTGCCAGTAGTGCGGCTAGCGGGAGAGTGGATACGCAGTATTTT; CDR3aa: CASSAASGRVDTQYF
abundance: .; j_gene: TRBJ2-2; d_gene: .; v_gene: TRBV15; CDR3nt: TGTGCCACCAGCAGAGTCGGGGAAACCGGGGAGCTGTTTTTT; CDR3aa: CATSRVGETGELFF
abundance: .; j_gene: TRBJ1-2; d_gene: TRBD1; v_gene: TRBV9; CDR3nt: TGTGCCAGCAGCGCGACAGGGGCGGTCTATGGCTACACCTTC; CDR3aa: CASSATGAVYGYTF
abundance: .; j_gene: TRBJ2-5; d_gene: TRBD2; v_gene: TRBV19; CDR3nt: TGTGCCAGCTCGGGGCTAGCGGGGAACGCGGGGGAGACCCAGTACTTC; CDR3aa: CASSGLAGNAGETQYF
abundance: .; j_gene: TRBJ1-4; d_gene: .; v_gene: TRBV7-9; CDR3nt: TGTGCCAGCAGCCAGGGGACGGAAATAAATGAAAAACTGTTTTTT; CDR3aa: CASSQGTEINEKLFF
abundance: .; j_gene: TRBJ1-2; d_gene: .; v_gene: TRBV11-2; CDR3nt: TGTGCCAGCAGCTTCGAGACTAGGTCGGCGGAGGGCTACACCTTC; CDR3aa: CASSFETRSAEGYTF